These 16 T cell receptor beta chains were all obtained from the same sample, sequenced in a study of T cell responses to AZD1222 COVID-19 vaccine. Libraries were prepared by immunoSEQ multiplex PCR; TCRdb keeps only in-frame clonotypes and omits some of them. The sample includes about 150,000 clones, about 85% of them seen just once. The sample consisted of peripheral blood, taken after recovery from COVID-19. These receptors originate from an adult who had recovered from COVID-19.

The chain employs TRBV7-9 and TRBJ1-1; 7 nucleotides match TRBD1. Looked up from germline, CDR1 is SEHNR and CDR2 is FQNEAQ (reference sequence). J gave up 3 bases and V 4 bases, and 5 bases lay outside the gene matches. The CDR3 consists of 14 residues. In DNA form, the CDR3 reads TGTGCCAGCAGCTCCGGGACAGCGGACACTGAAGCTTTCTTT. Protein: CASSSGTADTEAFF. Looking up the rest from reference TRBV7-9 and TRBJ1-1 gives the full variable domain: DTGVSQNPRHKITKRGQNVTFRCDPISEHNRLYWYRQTLGQGPEFLTYFQNEAQLEKSRLLSDRFSAERPKGSFSTLEIQRTEQGDSAMYLCASSSGTADTEAFFGQGTRLTVV.

In this sample, this clone turned up once. The rearrangement links TRBV20-1 to TRBJ2-1; D remains ambiguous. The length of the CDR3 is 12 residues. Trimming stripped 3 bases from V and 5 bases from J, with 8 bases between. Germline CDR1 is DFQATT and CDR2 is SNEGSKA (reference sequence). CDR3 protein: CSASAFDNEQFF. The CDR3 DNA reads TGCAGTGCTAGTGCCTTCGACAATGAGCAGTTCTTC.

The chain uses TRBV6-5 and TRBJ2-5; possible D gene TRBD1, 6 bases. V was pared by 10 bases and J by 2 bases, with 14 bases between. There are 13 residues in the CDR3. The V gene's germline CDR1 is MNHEY and CDR2 SVGAGI. The CDR3 protein is CATSGTTQETQYF. The CDR3 nucleotides are TGTGCCACTTCCGGGACAACACAAGAGACCCAGTACTTC.

J is TRBJ1-4 and V is TRBV6-4; TRBD1 is a possible D gene (5 bases). The V and J ends lost 4 bases and 13 bases respectively, with 10 bases between them. Per the germline V gene, CDR1 is MRHNA and CDR2 is SNTAGT. The CDR3 sequence is 11 residues long. CDR3 DNA: TGTGCCAGCAGTGGGGGGGAGGGACTGTTTTTT. Its protein is CASSGGEGLFF.

CDR3 nucleotides: TGCGCCAGCAGCCCTCCGGGACTAGCGGCAAATGAGCAGTTCTTC. Residues: CASSPPGLAANEQFF. The chain combines TRBV5-1 with TRBJ2-1, with TRBD2 matching 11 bases. Germline V gene lookup returns CDR1 SGHRS and CDR2 YFSETQ. The CDR3 is made up of 15 amino acids. With 4 bases clipped from V and 7 bases from J, the junction kept 7 bases outside the gene matches.

This chain links TRBV5-1 with TRBJ2-6, with D possibly being TRBD1 (6 bases). There are 17 residues in the CDR3. Germline V lookup: CDR1 SGHRS, CDR2 YFSETQ. The V gene lost 1 base and the J gene lost 0 bases, with 11 bases spanning the gap. CDR3 nucleotides: TGCGCCAGCAGCTTGTCAGGGGTCACCTCTGGGGCCAACGTCCTGACTTTC. Amino acid sequence: CASSLSGVTSGANVLTF.

V gene TRBV6-2 or TRBV6-3 combines with J gene TRBJ1-2; possibly TRBD1 for D (6 bases). This CDR3 contains 14 residues. The germline V gene has CDR1 MNHEY and CDR2 SVGEGT. Trimming took off 5 bases at V and 3 bases at J, with 13 bases between the two ends. The CDR3: CASSDPQGYYGYTF. CDR3 nucleotides: TGTGCCAGCAGTGACCCACAGGGCTACTATGGCTACACCTTC.

This chain links TRBV10-3 with TRBJ2-1; D may be TRBD1 (5 bases). The CDR3 is made up of 13 amino acids. V was shortened by 4 bases and J by 5 bases, with 9 bases between the two germline ends. Germline V gene data show CDR1 as ENHRY and CDR2 as SYGVKD. CDR3: CAISGRVDNEQFF. CDR3 coding DNA: TGTGCCATCAGTGGCAGGGTGGACAATGAGCAGTTCTTC.

This chain connects TRBV5-1 to TRBJ2-7, with TRBD1 matching over 8 bases. The ends lost 6 bases at V and 5 bases at J; junction bases unmatched: 13. Per the germline V gene, CDR1 is SGHRS and CDR2 is YFSETQ. CDR3 length equals 15 residues. CDR3 region: CASTLGVRGPDEQYF. In DNA form, the CDR3 reads TGCGCCAGCACTCTCGGGGTCAGGGGGCCGGACGAGCAGTACTTC.

The chain links TRBV2 to TRBJ1-5, with 7 bases fitting TRBD1. Looked up from germline, CDR1 is SNHLY and CDR2 is FYNNEI. J was trimmed by 4 bases and V by 5 bases; bases with no gene match: 5. CDR3 size: 14 residues. CDR3 in amino acids: CASSRQGGNQPQHF. The CDR3 nucleotides read TGTGCCAGCAGTAGGCAGGGGGGGAATCAGCCCCAGCATTTT. Full variable domain (remainder filled in from reference TRBV2 and TRBJ1-5): EPEVTQTPSHQVTQMGQEVILRCVPISNHLYFYWYRQILGQKVEFLVSFYNNEISEKSEIFDDQFSVERPDGSNFTLKIRSTKLEDSAMYFCASSRQGGNQPQHFGDGTRLSIL.

The chain combines TRBV7-4 with TRBJ2-7; 9 bases map to TRBD1. Losses at the gene ends were 4 bases for V and 3 bases for J; bases not matched to a gene: 4. Germline CDR1 SGHVT, CDR2 SQSDAQ. This CDR3 spans 14 amino acids. The CDR3 nucleotides read TGTGCCAGCAGCTCGGACAGGGGAAACTACGAGCAGTACTTC. Translation: CASSSDRGNYEQYF.

The rearrangement links TRBV27 to TRBJ1-6; 9 nucleotides line up with TRBD1. There are 15 residues in the CDR3. Trimming took 2 bases from V and 5 from J; bases not matched to a gene: 1. Germline CDR1 MNHEY, CDR2 SMNVEV (reference sequence). The CDR3 region has the DNA TGTGCCAGCAGTTTAGGACAGGGGAATAATTCACCCCTCCACTTT. Encoded protein: CASSLGQGNNSPLHF.

The rearrangement uses TRBV4-2 and TRBJ2-7, with 7 bases that match TRBD1. The CDR3 covers 18 residues. Germline CDR1 and CDR2: LGHNA and YNFKEQ. J lost 4 bases, V lost 0 bases, and 15 bases had no gene match. The CDR3 DNA is TGTGCCAGCAGCCAAGATACCGTAAACGTAGGGGGCAGGTACGAGCAGTACTTC. It codes for CASSQDTVNVGGRYEQYF.

The J gene is TRBJ2-1, the V gene TRBV14; 8 positions agree with TRBD2. Trimming took 2 bases from V and 9 from J; bases not matched to a gene: 6. The germline V gene has CDR1 SGHDN and CDR2 FVKESK. This CDR3 comprises 14 residues. Here the CDR3 reads CASSQLGTRLEQFF. Written as DNA, the CDR3 is TGTGCCAGCAGCCAATTAGGGACTAGACTTGAGCAGTTCTTC.

The rearrangement joins TRBV6-6 to TRBJ1-2; 8 nucleotides agree with TRBD1. CDR1 is MNHNY and CDR2 is SVGAGI in the germline V gene (reference sequence). This CDR3 contains 15 residues. With 6 bases clipped from V and 2 bases from J, the junction kept 8 bases outside the gene matches. The chain's CDR3 is CASSGQGQPNYGYTF. CDR3 DNA: TGTGCCAGCAGCGGACAGGGCCAACCGAACTATGGCTACACCTTC.

DNA of the CDR3: TGTGCCAGCAGCCAAGGGGATTTGAATCTATGGCGACGGCATGGCTACACCTTC. Translation: CASSQGDLNLWRRHGYTF. The chain carries TRBV3-1 (or the pseudogene TRBV3-2) and TRBJ1-2; D remains ambiguous. CDR3 length equals 18 residues. Germline V CDR1 and CDR2: LGHDT, YNNKEL (reference sequence). The V end was cut by 1 base, the J end by 6 bases, with 24 bases between.